Only a few counts were recorded for the clone carrying this T cell receptor (beta chain). The entry originates in a study of blood T cells in healthy people across ages. A sample-barcoded 5' primer and a J-beta primer mix were used in a second PCR of about 6 to 12 cycles. Every cDNA molecule carried a tag from a template-switch adaptor bearing 12 random nucleotides. TCRdb re-called the 5' RACE reads through MiXCR, storing one row per CDR3 protein. Of some 710,000 distinct CDR3 sequences detected, about half appear once; the ten largest clones hold about a sixth. This TCR was recovered from a man older than 75 in good health. The sequencing sample was made of blood.

The CDR3 DNA is TGTGCCAGCTCACCACCCAGCGGGAGCCCCAATGAGCAGTTCTTC. Translation gives CASSPPSGSPNEQFF. The genes are TRBV18 and TRBJ2-1; 8 nucleotides match TRBD2. The CDR3 totals 15 residues. CDR1 and CDR2 (germline): KGHSH, LQKENI. With V trimmed by 0 bases and J by 6 bases, 4 bases remained unmatched.